The subject of this entry is one TCR beta chain. Its antigen is unknown. This sample is part of a study of cytomegalovirus exposure and HLA in healthy donors. Study-level information: Sequencing of 180 million or so T cells in an earlier analysis found around 100 million unique TCR beta sequences. Study results and limitations: The majority of TCR sequences were rare, yet some public TCRs appeared in many donors. Within an earlier analysis, most TCR beta V segments proved productive either about 87% or about 30% of the time. A later analysis, which compared TCR beta chains of equal frequency, found the HLA-associated ones more clonally expanded.

PCR was performed using 60 Vbeta and 13 Jbeta primers. Data came from immunoSEQ multiplex PCR; TCRdb stores just in-frame clones and leaves some out. The sample records approximately 140,000 clones, 75% to 85% being singletons. The germline V gene has CDR1 SGHNT and CDR2 YYREEE (reference sequence). Trimming removed 5 bases from V and 1 base from J, with 15 bases in between. The CDR3 consists of 15 residues. This rearrangement joins TRBV5-4 to TRBJ1-1; possibly TRBD1 for D (5 bases). What was sequenced was PBMCs. The clonotype comes from a middle-aged woman in good health and CMV-seropositive. The CDR3 coding sequence is TGTGCCAGCAGGCTCGACATCGGGGGGAACACTGAAGCTTTCTTT. Protein product: CASRLDIGGNTEAFF.